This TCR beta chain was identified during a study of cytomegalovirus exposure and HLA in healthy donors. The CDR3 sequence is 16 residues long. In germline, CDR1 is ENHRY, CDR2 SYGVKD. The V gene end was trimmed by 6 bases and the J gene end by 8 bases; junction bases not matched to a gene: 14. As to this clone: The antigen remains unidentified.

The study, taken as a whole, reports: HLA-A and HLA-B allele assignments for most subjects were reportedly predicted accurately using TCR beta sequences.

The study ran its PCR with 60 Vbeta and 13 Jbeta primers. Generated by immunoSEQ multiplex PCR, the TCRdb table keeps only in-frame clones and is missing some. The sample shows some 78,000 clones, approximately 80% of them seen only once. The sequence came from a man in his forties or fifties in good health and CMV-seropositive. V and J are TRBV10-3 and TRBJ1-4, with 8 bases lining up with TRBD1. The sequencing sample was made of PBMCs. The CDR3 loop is CAISQHPGQEGEKLFF. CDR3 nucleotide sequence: TGTGCCATCAGCCAACACCCGGGACAGGAGGGGGAAAAACTGTTTTTT.